The 7 T cell receptor beta chains below were found in one sample sequenced in a study of shared clonotypes between healthy human individuals. The assay was immunoSEQ multiplex PCR, and TCRdb's table has in-frame clones only and misses some. The table records more than 2 million clones, around 95% of them present only once. Sequenced: naive CD4+ T cells sorted from blood. Specified subset: CD45RA+ positively selected. All receptors come from a man younger than 30 in good health.

This clone was seen a single time. This sample includes further DNA sequences coding for the same CDR3. This chain joins TRBV6-5 and TRBJ2-7; D possibly matches TRBD1 or TRBD2 (5 bases each). Germline loops: CDR1 MNHEY, CDR2 SVGAGI. The CDR3 contains 13 residues. Trimming took 4 bases from V and 1 from J, leaving 8 bases between them. The CDR3 here is CASSWGGSYEQYF. CDR3 sequence (DNA): TGTGCCAGCAGTTGGGGCGGGTCCTACGAGCAGTACTTC.

The gene calls are TRBV7-9 and TRBJ2-7; unclear D gene. The germline V and J ends were trimmed by 1 base and 3 bases, with 7 bases remaining between them. The CDR3 sequence is 13 residues long. Germline CDR1 and CDR2: SEHNR and FQNEAQ (reference sequence). CDR3 nucleotide sequence: TGTGCCAGCAGCTTAGATGACAACTACGAGCAGTACTTC. Residues: CASSLDDNYEQYF. Using reference TRBV7-9 and TRBJ2-7 for the parts outside the CDR3, the full variable domain is DTGVSQNPRHKITKRGQNVTFRCDPISEHNRLYWYRQTLGQGPEFLTYFQNEAQLEKSRLLSDRFSAERPKGSFSTLEIQRTEQGDSAMYLCASSLDDNYEQYFGPGTRLTVT.

This clone was counted a single time. The gene calls are TRBV27 and TRBJ2-3, with D hard to call. The CDR3 consists of 16 residues. Per the germline V gene, CDR1 is MNHEY and CDR2 is SMNVEV (reference sequence). V dropped 0 bases and J dropped 2 bases, with 12 bases sitting between them. The CDR3 sequence is CASSLSSRLHTDTQYF. The CDR3 DNA reads as TGTGCCAGCAGTTTATCGTCGAGACTCCACACAGATACGCAGTATTTT.

A single count supports this clone. The chain is built from TRBV7-3 and TRBJ2-2, with 10 bases aligning to TRBD1. The trim removed 2 bases at V and 5 bases at J, leaving 5 bases unmatched. This CDR3 spans 16 amino acids. Germline V gene sequence: CDR1 SGHTA, CDR2 FQGTGA. DNA for the CDR3: TGTGCCAGCAGCTTACAAGGGACAGGGGTGACCGGGGAGCTGTTTTTT. It specifies CASSLQGTGVTGELFF.

The genes are TRBV9 and TRBJ2-5, with 7 bases identical to TRBD1. Per the germline V gene, CDR1 is SGDLS and CDR2 is YYNGEE. This CDR3 region has 17 residues. V was clipped by 0 bases and J by 2 bases; unmatched bases: 10. CDR3 in DNA: TGTGCCAGCAGCGTAGCTTCGGGACAGATAAATCAAGAGACCCAGTACTTC. This gives the protein CASSVASGQINQETQYF.

V and J are TRBV29-1 and TRBJ1-1; D not certain. The CDR3 has 12 residues. Germline V gene sequence: CDR1 SQVTM, CDR2 ANQGSEA. The V end was cut by 4 bases, the J end by 5 bases, with 11 bases between. CDR3 protein: CSVVEGGTEAFF. In nucleotides, the CDR3 is TGCAGCGTTGTGGAGGGTGGAACTGAAGCTTTCTTT.

The chain joins TRBV28 to TRBJ2-2; 10 positions agree with TRBD2. CDR1 is MDHEN and CDR2 is SYDVKM in the germline V gene. V was clipped by 0 bases and J by 0 bases; unmatched bases: 4. The CDR3 totals 18 residues. The CDR3 protein is CASSLWASGGSNTGELFF. The DNA for the CDR3 is TGTGCCAGCAGTTTATGGGCTAGCGGGGGTTCGAACACCGGGGAGCTGTTTTTT.